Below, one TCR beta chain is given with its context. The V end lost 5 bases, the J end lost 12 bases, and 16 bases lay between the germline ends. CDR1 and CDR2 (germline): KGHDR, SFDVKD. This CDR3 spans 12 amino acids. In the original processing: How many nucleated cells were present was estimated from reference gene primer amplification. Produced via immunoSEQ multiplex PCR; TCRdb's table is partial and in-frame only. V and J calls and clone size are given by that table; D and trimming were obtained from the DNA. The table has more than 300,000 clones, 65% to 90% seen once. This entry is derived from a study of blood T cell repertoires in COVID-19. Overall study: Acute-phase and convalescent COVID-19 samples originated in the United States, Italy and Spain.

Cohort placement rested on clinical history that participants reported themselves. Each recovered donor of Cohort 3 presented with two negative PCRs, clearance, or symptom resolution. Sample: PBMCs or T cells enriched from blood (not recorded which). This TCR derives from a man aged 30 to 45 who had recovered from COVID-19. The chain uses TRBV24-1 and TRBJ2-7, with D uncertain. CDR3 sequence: CATSGGPSVRYF. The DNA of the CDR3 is TGTGCCACCAGTGGAGGTCCGTCGGTGAGGTACTTC.